This T cell receptor beta chain was found in a study of T cell changes during pregnancy in multiple sclerosis. Profiling relied on immunoSEQ multiplex PCR, and the TCRdb table lists in-frame clones only, not all of them. Here the sample spans about 110,000 clones, about 94% being singletons. Germline CDR1 and CDR2: MGHDK and SYGVNS. The CDR3 consists of 13 residues. With V trimmed by 4 bases and J by 1 base, 1 base remained unmatched. Material: peripheral blood, obtained in the third trimester of pregnancy. V is TRBV25-1 and J is TRBJ2-7; TRBD2 matches 7 bases. This receptor was identified in a female donor with multiple sclerosis, enrolled in a pregnancy study. The CDR3, as DNA: TGTGCCAGCAGTGGGCGGGGGTCCTACGAGCAGTACTTC. This translates into CASSGRGSYEQYF.